One sample yielded the 21 T cell receptor beta chains listed below, sequenced in a study of radiotherapy plus CTLA-4 blockade in lung cancer. Using immunoSEQ multiplex PCR, the repertoire was profiled, and TCRdb retains in-frame clones only, with some absent. The sample yields 50,000 or so clones, around 69% seen once. This specimen was peripheral blood, taken from a patient treated with radiotherapy plus ipilimumab. The receptors were sampled from a human donor with non-small cell lung cancer who had stable disease on radiotherapy plus ipilimumab.

This clone was found a few times. An end of the junction differs from the germline gene, which may be a read error. The chain uses TRBV7-3 and TRBJ1-2, with TRBD1 matching over 9 bases. Germline V gene data show CDR1 as SGHTA and CDR2 as FQGTGA. CDR3 length equals 15 residues. The CDR3 loop is CASSVTGTGLGGYTF. CDR3 DNA: TGTGCCAGCAGCGTAACCGGGACAGGGCTGGGTGGCTACACCTTC. The full variable domain, rest sourced from reference TRBV7-3 and TRBJ1-2, is GAGVSQTPSNKVTEKGKYVELRCDPISGHTALYWYRQSLGQGPEFLIYFQGTGAADDSGLPNDRFFAVRPEGSVSTLKIQRTERGDSAVYLCASSVTGTGLGGYTFGSGTRLTVV.

With regard to this clone: Other DNA variants within this sample encode the same CDR3. The rearrangement joins TRBV15 to TRBJ1-5; TRBD1 aligns across 7 bases. The CDR3 is 16 amino acids. Germline-derived CDR1 and CDR2 are LNHNV and YYDKDF (reference sequence). The trim removed 0 bases at V and 4 bases at J, leaving 6 bases unmatched. The CDR3 loop is CATSRDPGGVNQPQHF. The CDR3 coding sequence is TGTGCCACCAGCAGAGACCCAGGGGGTGTTAATCAGCCCCAGCATTTT.

Only one count was recorded for this clone. J is TRBJ1-6 and V is TRBV5-1; the D gene is possibly TRBD1 (5 bases). Germline-derived CDR1 and CDR2 are SGHRS and YFSETQ. Deletions cut 4 bases from V and 0 bases from J, with 14 bases between. There are 17 residues in the CDR3. CDR3 in amino acids: CASSPGRGNSYNSPLHF. Written as DNA, the CDR3 is TGCGCCAGCAGCCCTGGCCGGGGGAACTCCTATAATTCACCCCTCCACTTT. Full variable domain (outside the CDR3, taken from reference TRBV5-1 and TRBJ1-6): KAGVTQTPRYLIKTRGQQVTLSCSPISGHRSVSWYQQTPGQGLQFLFEYFSETQRNKGNFPGRFSGRQFSNSRSEMNVSTLELGDSALYLCASSPGRGNSYNSPLHFGNGTRLTVT.

This clone showed up just a few times. The chain combines TRBV11-2 with TRBJ2-5, with 7 nucleotides matching TRBD2. Germline assignment: CDR1 SGHAT and CDR2 FQNNGV. Germline trimming cut 1 base from V and 2 bases from J; bases unmatched to any gene: 4. This CDR3 is built from 15 residues. The DNA for the CDR3 is TGTGCCAGCAGCTTAGGGGGGGGGAGGCAAGAGACCCAGTACTTC. It encodes CASSLGGGRQETQYF.

The rearrangement joins TRBV6-5 to TRBJ2-1, with D possibly matching TRBD1 (5 bases). V shed 7 bases and J shed 3 bases, with 16 bases lying between them. This CDR3 contains 15 residues. Germline CDR1 and CDR2: MNHEY and SVGAGI. CDR3 sequence (DNA): TGTGCCAGCACTTTAGACAGCAACCACTACAATGAGCAGTTCTTC. Translated: CASTLDSNHYNEQFF.

Details on this clone: One end of the junction varies from germline; a read error may be responsible. The J gene is TRBJ1-3, the V gene TRBV5-1; 11 positions match TRBD1. The CDR3 totals 16 residues. Germline CDR1 SGHRS, CDR2 YFSETQ. This CDR3 is CPSSLGTGGSGNTIYF. The CDR3 coding sequence is TGCCCCAGCAGCTTGGGGACAGGGGGCTCTGGAAACACCATATATTTT.

This clone was seen a handful of times. This chain connects TRBV5-1 to TRBJ2-7; either TRBD1 or TRBD2 may fit D (6 bases each). The CDR3 runs to 13 residues. V lost 0 bases and J 5 bases, leaving 9 bases between the germline ends. The germline V gene has CDR1 SGHRS and CDR2 YFSETQ. This CDR3 reads CASSLGGAHEQYF. The DNA of the CDR3 is TGCGCCAGCAGCTTGGGGGGGGCCCACGAGCAGTACTTC. Drawing the rest from reference TRBV5-1 and TRBJ2-7, the complete variable domain is KAGVTQTPRYLIKTRGQQVTLSCSPISGHRSVSWYQQTPGQGLQFLFEYFSETQRNKGNFPGRFSGRQFSNSRSEMNVSTLELGDSALYLCASSLGGAHEQYFGPGTRLTVT.

The CDR3 region has the DNA TGTGCCAGTAGTAACCGGGACAGGGGGACCAGCTCCTATAATTCACCCCTCCACTTT. Translation gives CASSNRDRGTSSYNSPLHF. The rearrangement joins TRBV19 to TRBJ1-6; 11 bases are shared with TRBD1. The germline gives CDR1 LNHDA, CDR2 SQIVND (reference sequence). J gave up 0 bases and V 4 bases, and 8 bases lay outside the gene matches. CDR3 length equals 19 residues.

This chain joins TRBV7-2 and TRBJ1-5; TRBD1 matches 8 bases. The CDR3 totals 15 residues. V was pared by 4 bases and J by 6 bases, with 8 bases of the junction left unmatched. Germline CDR1 and CDR2: SGHTA and FQGNSA. CDR3 sequence: CASSSGQGGGQPQHF. The CDR3 nucleotides read TGTGCCAGCAGCTCCGGACAGGGCGGGGGTCAGCCCCAGCATTTT.

The chain recombines TRBV28 with TRBJ1-2, with D perhaps TRBD1 (5 bases). Trimming pared 5 bases from V and 2 bases from J, leaving 6 bases between. The CDR3 consists of 12 residues. Per the germline V gene, CDR1 is MDHEN and CDR2 is SYDVKM. The CDR3 DNA sequence: TGTGCCAGCAGTGGACAAAACTATGGCTACACCTTC. Translating gives CASSGQNYGYTF.

The genes are TRBV7-2 and TRBJ1-1; D unresolved. Trimming left V 1 base short and J 1 base short, with 10 bases between. The CDR3 length is 15 residues. Germline V lookup: CDR1 SGHTA, CDR2 FQGNSA. The CDR3 spells CASSLVLSKNTEAFF. The CDR3, as DNA: TGTGCCAGCAGCTTAGTCTTATCGAAGAACACTGAAGCTTTCTTT.

This clone occurred a few times. The rearrangement joins TRBV19 to TRBJ1-2, with D hard to call. The CDR3 runs 13 residues. Germline lookup yields CDR1 LNHDA and CDR2 SQIVND (reference sequence). V was cut by 3 bases and J by 8 bases, with 13 bases left in between. In DNA form, the CDR3 reads TGTGCCAGTAGTATCTTACGGGGAACGGGCTACACCTTC. This gives the protein CASSILRGTGYTF.

The table lists this clone with many counts. The chain has TRBV6-1 and TRBJ2-7, with D perhaps TRBD1 (6 bases). Germline V CDR1 and CDR2: MNHNS, SASEGT. This CDR3 is 14 amino acids long. The ends were cut back, 5 bases at V and 6 bases at J, with 17 bases in the middle. The CDR3: CASSPVFRGGEQYF. Written as DNA, the CDR3 is TGTGCCAGCAGTCCCGTTTTCAGGGGCGGCGAGCAGTACTTC.

This sequence joins TRBV10-3 and TRBJ2-3; D ambiguous. The V gene's germline CDR1 is ENHRY and CDR2 SYGVKD. The V and J ends lost 0 bases and 1 base respectively, with 5 bases between them. The CDR3 length is 14 residues. Here the CDR3 reads CAISESTGTDTQYF. CDR3 nucleotide sequence: TGTGCCATCAGTGAGTCAACAGGCACAGATACGCAGTATTTT.

This sequence joins TRBV12-2 and TRBJ1-5. TRBV12-2 is described as a pseudogene. This CDR3 is 14 amino acids long. For the CDR3, the DNA is TGTGCAAGTCGCCCTTCGCGAGAGGCTCAGCCCCAGCATTTT. Its translation is CASRPSREAQPQHF.

The rearrangement joins TRBV27 to TRBJ1-1; D is uncertain. This CDR3 contains 16 residues. CDR1 is MNHEY, CDR2 SMNVEV, per germline (reference sequence). With 0 bases removed from V and 0 bases from J, the gap between germline ends came to 11 bases. The CDR3 here is CASSLSMGGLNTEAFF. The CDR3 DNA is TGTGCCAGCAGTTTATCGATGGGAGGCCTGAACACTGAAGCTTTCTTT.

J is TRBJ2-1 and V is TRBV7-2; D unclear. The CDR3 extends over 12 amino acids. Germline V gene sequence: CDR1 SGHTA, CDR2 FQGNSA. Trimming pared 1 base from V and 9 bases from J, leaving 7 bases between. The DNA of the CDR3 is TGTGCCAGCAGCTTAGACTGGGGTGAGCAGTTCTTC. It codes for CASSLDWGEQFF.

The chain uses TRBV14 and TRBJ1-5; D ambiguous. Trimming stripped 7 bases from V and 3 bases from J, with 13 bases between. The CDR3 consists of 14 residues. Germline V gene data show CDR1 as SGHDN and CDR2 as FVKESK. As DNA, the CDR3 is TGTGCCAGCACCCCAACTAACGACAATCAGCCCCAGCATTTT. The encoded protein is CASTPTNDNQPQHF.

The chain carries TRBV7-6 and TRBJ2-6, with no clear D. V gave up 5 bases and J gave up 4 bases, with 9 bases separating them. The CDR3 is 14 residues long. CDR1 is SGHVS and CDR2 is FNYEAQ in the germline V gene. The CDR3 protein is CASSPLGGANVLTF. Written as DNA, the CDR3 is TGTGCCAGCAGCCCATTGGGGGGGGCCAACGTCCTGACTTTC.

This clone was counted a single time. The chain joins TRBV13 to TRBJ1-2; unclear D gene. The CDR3 is made up of 15 amino acids. Germline CDR1 is PRHDT and CDR2 is FYEKMQ (reference sequence). V was pared by 4 bases and J by 4 bases, with 16 bases between. CDR3 sequence: CASSSFSISVYGYTF. The CDR3 DNA sequence: TGTGCCAGCAGCTCGTTTAGTATCAGCGTCTATGGCTACACCTTC.

The gene calls are TRBV20-1 and TRBJ2-1; TRBD2 is a possible D gene (6 bases). The ends were cut back, 6 bases at V and 6 bases at J, with 9 bases in the middle. The germline V gene encodes CDR1 DFQATT and CDR2 SNEGSKA (reference sequence). The CDR3 consists of 11 residues. The chain's CDR3 is CSAEGLNEQFF. CDR3 bases: TGCAGTGCGGAGGGTCTCAATGAGCAGTTCTTC.